Shown below are 24 T cell receptor beta chains from a single sample sequenced in a study of blood T cell repertoires in COVID-19. Here immunoSEQ multiplex PCR was the method, and the copy in TCRdb shows in-frame clones only, minus some. The sample holds 100,000 to 150,000 clones, 85% seen once. Source material: peripheral blood. The source of these receptors is a woman aged 80 or over with acute or convalescent COVID-19.

This clone has only one observation. The chain uses TRBV27 and TRBJ2-7; a possible D gene is TRBD1 (6 bases). Germline values: CDR1 MNHEY, CDR2 SMNVEV (reference sequence). The germline V and J ends were trimmed by 6 bases and 3 bases, with 12 bases remaining between them. This CDR3 contains 13 residues. The DNA for the CDR3 is TGTGCCAGCAGGAAGGACAGTTACTACGAGCAGTACTTC. Translation: CASRKDSYYEQYF.

The chain's CDR3 is CASSSLGRDRPNYGYTF. CDR3 sequence (DNA): TGTGCCAGCAGCTCCCTAGGAAGGGACAGACCGAACTATGGCTACACCTTC. V usage is TRBV7-9 and J usage is TRBJ1-2, with 7 positions matching TRBD1. CDR1 is SEHNR and CDR2 is FQNEAQ in the germline V gene (reference sequence). The CDR3 contains 17 residues. V was pared by 4 bases and J by 2 bases, with 13 bases of the junction left unmatched.

V usage is TRBV21-1 and J usage is TRBJ2-7; whether TRBD1, the table's D call, matches the DNA was not checked. TRBV21-1 is noted as a pseudogene. The CDR3 loop spans 17 amino acids. CDR3: CASSKREKIGRGNEQYF. The CDR3 bases are TGTGCCAGCAGCAAACGCGAGAAAATAGGCAGGGGTAACGAGCAGTACTTC.

The rearrangement uses TRBV11-3 and TRBJ2-2, with D maybe TRBD1 (6 bases). Trimming took off 1 base at V and 7 bases at J, with 13 bases between the two ends. Per germline, CDR1 SGHNT and CDR2 YENEEA. This CDR3 spans 15 amino acids. CDR3 bases: TGTGCCAGCAGCTTAGCTACAGGGTCTGGCGGGGAGCTGTTTTTT. This translates into CASSLATGSGGELFF.

This chain joins TRBV27 and TRBJ2-7; 9 nucleotides align to TRBD1. Germline V gene sequence: CDR1 MNHEY, CDR2 SMNVEV (reference sequence). Losses at the gene ends were 6 bases for V and 6 bases for J; bases not matched to a gene: 6. The CDR3 totals 13 residues. The CDR3 DNA reads TGTGCCAGCAGCCTGGGACAGGGTGGCGAGCAGTACTTC. It specifies CASSLGQGGEQYF.

The V gene is TRBV12-5, the J gene TRBJ1-3; no clear D gene. Germline CDR1 reads LGHNT; CDR2 reads FRNRAP. The CDR3 totals 13 residues. Trimming removed 4 bases from V and 9 bases from J, with 13 bases in between. Written as DNA, the CDR3 is TGTGCTAGTGGTTCCCCCTCGATCGGCACCATATATTTT. Amino acids: CASGSPSIGTIYF.

This clone was observed a handful of times. J is TRBJ2-3 and V is TRBV18; 7 bases agree with TRBD2. Germline V gives CDR1 KGHSH, CDR2 LQKENI. V was pared by 6 bases and J by 0 bases, with 3 bases of the junction left unmatched. The CDR3 is made up of 14 amino acids. The CDR3 spells CASSGLDSTDTQYF. The CDR3 DNA reads TGTGCCAGCTCCGGACTAGATAGCACAGATACGCAGTATTTT.

The V call is TRBV7-2, the J call TRBJ1-6; 9 positions match TRBD1. Per germline, CDR1 SGHTA and CDR2 FQGNSA. The CDR3 spans 13 residues. Unmatched junction bases numbered 5, after V lost 9 bases and J lost 8 bases. The CDR3 is CASGGQGDSPLHF. For the CDR3, the DNA is TGTGCCAGTGGGGGACAGGGTGATTCACCCCTCCACTTT.

V gene TRBV2 combines with J gene TRBJ2-4, with D possibly being TRBD1 (6 bases). Trimming removed 2 bases from V and 9 bases from J, with 11 bases in between. Germline V lookup: CDR1 SNHLY, CDR2 FYNNEI. The CDR3 contains 13 residues. The CDR3 loop reads CASSEQGLGIQYF. CDR3 DNA sequence: TGTGCCAGCAGTGAACAGGGGCTGGGCATTCAGTACTTC.

The CDR3 DNA is TGCGCCAGCAGCTTGGCCCCGGCCGGGGTCACCTATAATTCACCCCTCCACTTT. This gives the protein CASSLAPAGVTYNSPLHF. J is TRBJ1-6 and V is TRBV5-1; the D is unclear. CDR3 size: 18 residues. V lost 0 bases and J lost 2, with 15 bases in between. CDR1 and CDR2 from the germline V gene are SGHRS and YFSETQ.

The genes are TRBV18 and TRBJ1-2, with TRBD1 matching 9 bases. This CDR3 is built from 18 residues. Trimming at V came to 3 bases and at J to 4 bases, leaving 15 bases not matched to a gene. The germline V gene has CDR1 KGHSH and CDR2 LQKENI. The CDR3 protein is CASSPLSLTGGVRYGYTF. For the CDR3, the DNA is TGTGCCAGCTCACCCCTATCTCTGACAGGGGGAGTTCGCTATGGCTACACCTTC.

The rearrangement uses TRBV5-1 and TRBJ1-4; 7 bases line up with TRBD1. Germline V gives CDR1 SGHRS, CDR2 YFSETQ. After removal of 5 bases from V and 2 bases from J, the junction contained 3 bases not matched to a gene. CDR3 length: 14 residues. The CDR3 DNA follows: TGCGCCAGCAGGGGCAGGGGGACTAATGAAAAACTGTTTTTT. It specifies CASRGRGTNEKLFF.

V and J are TRBV12-3 or TRBV12-4 and TRBJ2-1; TRBD2 is a possible D gene (5 bases). Trimming removed 8 bases from V and 7 bases from J, with 12 bases in between. The CDR3 is 12 amino acids. DNA for the CDR3: TGTGCCAGCTCGCGAGGGTGGAATGAGCAGTTCTTC. It codes for CASSRGWNEQFF.

In its sample, this clone was seen once. The V and J genes are TRBV10-2 and TRBJ1-1, with a weak D call TRBD1 (5 bases). Germline V gene sequence: CDR1 WSHSY, CDR2 SAAADI. Trimming removed 6 bases at V and 7 bases at J, with 18 bases between. The CDR3 has 14 amino acids. CDR3 amino acids: CASRPLAGQGEAFF. The DNA for the CDR3 is TGCGCCAGCAGACCCCTAGCGGGCCAGGGTGAAGCTTTCTTT.

The chain joins TRBV5-1 to TRBJ2-5; 8 nucleotides agree with TRBD1. Germline CDR1 SGHRS, CDR2 YFSETQ. Trimming took 4 bases from V and 4 from J; bases not matched to a gene: 6. This CDR3 contains 14 residues. CDR3 region: CASSLPGQGETQYF. In nucleotides, the CDR3 is TGCGCCAGCAGCCTTCCCGGACAGGGAGAGACCCAGTACTTC.

The J gene is TRBJ2-1, the V gene TRBV24-1; possible D gene TRBD1, 6 bases. Trimming pared 3 bases from V and 5 bases from J, leaving 10 bases between. This CDR3 spans 14 amino acids. Germline loops: CDR1 KGHDR, CDR2 SFDVKD. The CDR3 nucleotides read TGTGCCACCAGTGATCAGGGGACGAACAATGAGCAGTTCTTC. This sequence encodes CATSDQGTNNEQFF.

CDR3 loop: CASSLKLGQGQQPQHF. The CDR3 DNA reads TGTGCCAGCAGCTTGAAATTGGGACAGGGGCAGCAGCCCCAGCATTTT. V gene TRBV5-8 combines with J gene TRBJ1-5; 10 bases map to TRBD1. CDR1 and CDR2 from the germline V gene are SGHTS and YDEGEE. V lost 1 base to trimming and J lost 7 bases; unmatched junction nucleotides: 8. The CDR3 length is 16 residues.

In its sample, this clone was seen once. The chain carries TRBV29-1 and TRBJ1-1, with a tentative D call TRBD1 (5 bases). Looked up from germline, CDR1 is SQVTM and CDR2 is ANQGSEA. The CDR3 totals 13 residues. V lost 2 bases and J 4 bases, leaving 11 bases between the germline ends. For the CDR3, the DNA is TGCAGCGTTGAAAAGGGGTCGGGCACTGAAGCTTTCTTT. Translating it yields CSVEKGSGTEAFF.

The table lists this clone with a count of one. The chain has TRBV2 and TRBJ1-1; D possibly corresponds to TRBD1 (6 bases). Trimming pared 4 bases from V and 8 bases from J, leaving 14 bases between. Germline loops: CDR1 SNHLY, CDR2 FYNNEI. CDR3 length equals 13 residues. The CDR3 loop is CASSADSGGEAFF. The CDR3 coding sequence is TGTGCCAGCAGTGCGGACAGTGGGGGCGAAGCTTTCTTT.

J is TRBJ2-1 and V is TRBV7-2; 7 nucleotides agree with TRBD2. The V gene's germline CDR1 is SGHTA and CDR2 FQGNSA. The ends lost 1 base at V and 4 bases at J; junction bases unmatched: 4. The CDR3 contains 15 residues. CDR3 in amino acids: CASSLGGGFYNEQFF. CDR3 sequence (DNA): TGTGCCAGCAGCTTAGGGGGGGGATTTTACAATGAGCAGTTCTTC. The full variable domain, in which reference TRBV7-2 and TRBJ2-1 provide the parts outside the CDR3, is GAGVSQSPSNKVTEKGKDVELRCDPISGHTALYWYRQSLGQGLEFLIYFQGNSAPDKSGLPSDRFSAERTGGSVSTLTIQRTQQEDSAVYLCASSLGGGFYNEQFFGPGTRLTVL.

The CDR3 sequence is CASSTRDRVRGDTQYF. In nucleotides, the CDR3 is TGTGCCAGCAGCACGCGGGACAGAGTGAGAGGAGATACGCAGTATTTT. The chain couples TRBV11-3 to TRBJ2-3, with a possible D match to TRBD1 (7 bases). The CDR3 is 16 amino acids. Between the trimmed V and J ends, which lost 5 bases and 5 bases, there was a span of 20 bases. Germline CDR1 SGHNT, CDR2 YENEEA.

This clone was detected once. The chain joins TRBV19 to TRBJ1-1; D is undetermined. Germline values: CDR1 LNHDA, CDR2 SQIVND (reference sequence). CDR3 length equals 14 residues. Trimming shortened V by 4 bases and J by 7 bases, and 16 bases separated the two germline ends. The CDR3 sequence is CASSKVWQAGEAFF. DNA of the CDR3: TGTGCCAGTAGTAAGGTTTGGCAGGCCGGTGAAGCTTTCTTT.

The chain recombines TRBV19 with TRBJ2-1; 8 nucleotides match TRBD2. The CDR3 has 13 residues. Germline lookup yields CDR1 LNHDA and CDR2 SQIVND (reference sequence). The V gene end was trimmed by 8 bases and the J gene end by 8 bases; junction bases not matched to a gene: 8. In nucleotides, the CDR3 is TGTGCCAGTCATCCGGGAGGGGGGTATGAGCAGTTCTTC. It translates to CASHPGGGYEQFF.

The V and J genes are TRBV7-3 and TRBJ2-2; possibly TRBD2 for D (5 bases). This CDR3 region has 16 residues. Germline CDR1 and CDR2: SGHTA and FQGTGA. V lost 4 bases and J lost 8, with 20 bases in between. The CDR3 nucleotides are TGTGCCAGCAGCTCCTTCGGGTCCCACGGAGGTGGGGAGCTGTTTTTT. Translated, it gives CASSSFGSHGGGELFF.